This T cell receptor (beta chain) was obtained from a study of T cell repertoires in cytomegalovirus infection. Study-wide context: Evidence of both CMV infection and a matching HLA type came from public TCR beta signatures.

MiXCR, run by TCRdb on the reads, gives a single entry per CDR3 protein. The sample has some 800,000 distinct CDR3 sequences, roughly 29% seen once; the top ten hold around 13%. Concerning this clonotype itself: Its antigen is not known.

CDR1 LNHNV and CDR2 YYDKDF come from the germline V gene (reference sequence). The CDR3 extends over 16 amino acids. V was trimmed by 1 base and J by 6 bases, leaving 16 bases between them. The rearrangement uses TRBV15 and TRBJ2-1; D is possibly TRBD1 (6 bases). This material consisted of cultured CD8+ T cells from PBMCs, taken from culture after CMV antigen stimulation. This sequence originates from a human donor in good health (CMV status not recorded). Some clones in this sample may be carry-over from other donors' samples. CDR3 in DNA: TGTGCCACCAGCAGAGGGGGAAGGGGGTTGGCCAATGAGCAGTTCTTC. Translating gives CATSRGGRGLANEQFF.